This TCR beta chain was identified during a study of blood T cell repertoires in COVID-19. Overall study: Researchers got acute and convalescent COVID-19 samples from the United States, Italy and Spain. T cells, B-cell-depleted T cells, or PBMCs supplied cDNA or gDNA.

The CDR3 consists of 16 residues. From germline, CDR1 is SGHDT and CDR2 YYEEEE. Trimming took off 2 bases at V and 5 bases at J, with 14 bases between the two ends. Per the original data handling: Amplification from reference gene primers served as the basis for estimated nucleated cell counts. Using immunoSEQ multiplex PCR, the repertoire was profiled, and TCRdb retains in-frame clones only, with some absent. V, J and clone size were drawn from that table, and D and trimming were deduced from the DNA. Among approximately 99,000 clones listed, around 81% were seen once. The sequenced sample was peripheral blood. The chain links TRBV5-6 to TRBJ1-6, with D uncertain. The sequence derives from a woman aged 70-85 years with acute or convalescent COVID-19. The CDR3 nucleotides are TGTGCCAGCAGCTTACTAGGGCAGCAAGATAATTCACCCCTCCACTTT. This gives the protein CASSLLGQQDNSPLHF.